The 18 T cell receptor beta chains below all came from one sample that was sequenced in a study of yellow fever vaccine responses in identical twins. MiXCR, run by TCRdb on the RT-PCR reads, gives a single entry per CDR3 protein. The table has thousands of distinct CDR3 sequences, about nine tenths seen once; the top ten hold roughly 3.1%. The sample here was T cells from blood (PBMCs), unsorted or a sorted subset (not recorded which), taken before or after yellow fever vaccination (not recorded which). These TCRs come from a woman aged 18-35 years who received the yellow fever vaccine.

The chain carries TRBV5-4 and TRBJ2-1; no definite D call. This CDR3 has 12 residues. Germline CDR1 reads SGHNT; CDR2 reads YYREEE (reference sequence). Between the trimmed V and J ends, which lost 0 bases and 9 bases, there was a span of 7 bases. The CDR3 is CASSLGAREQFF. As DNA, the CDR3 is TGTGCCAGCAGCTTGGGGGCCCGTGAGCAGTTCTTC.

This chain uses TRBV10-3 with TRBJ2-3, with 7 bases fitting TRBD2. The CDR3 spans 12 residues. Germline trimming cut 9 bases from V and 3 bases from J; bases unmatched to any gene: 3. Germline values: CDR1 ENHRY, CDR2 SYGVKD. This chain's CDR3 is CAILGGTDTQYF. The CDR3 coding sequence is TGTGCCATACTGGGGGGGACAGATACGCAGTATTTT.

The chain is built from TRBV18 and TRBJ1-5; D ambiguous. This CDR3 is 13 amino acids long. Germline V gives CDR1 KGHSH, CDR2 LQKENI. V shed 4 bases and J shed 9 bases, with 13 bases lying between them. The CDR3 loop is CASSLEDPSPQHF. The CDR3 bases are TGTGCCAGCTCACTAGAGGACCCTTCGCCCCAGCATTTT.

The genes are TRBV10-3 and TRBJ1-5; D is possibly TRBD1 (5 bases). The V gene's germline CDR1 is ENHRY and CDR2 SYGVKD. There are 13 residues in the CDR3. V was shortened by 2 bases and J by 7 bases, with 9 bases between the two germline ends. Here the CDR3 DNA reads TGTGCCATCAGTGAGGATAGGGACCAGCCCCAGCATTTT. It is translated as CAISEDRDQPQHF.

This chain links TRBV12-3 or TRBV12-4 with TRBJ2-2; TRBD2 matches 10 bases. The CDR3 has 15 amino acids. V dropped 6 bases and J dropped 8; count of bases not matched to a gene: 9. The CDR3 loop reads CASRTGLAMGGELFF. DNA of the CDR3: TGTGCCAGCAGGACGGGACTAGCGATGGGTGGGGAGCTGTTTTTT.

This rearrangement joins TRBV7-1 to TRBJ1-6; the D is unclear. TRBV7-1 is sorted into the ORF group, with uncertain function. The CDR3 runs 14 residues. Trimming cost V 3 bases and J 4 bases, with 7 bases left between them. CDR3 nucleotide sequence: TGTGCCAGCAGCTCGACACGGTATAATTCACCCCTCCACTTT. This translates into CASSSTRYNSPLHF.

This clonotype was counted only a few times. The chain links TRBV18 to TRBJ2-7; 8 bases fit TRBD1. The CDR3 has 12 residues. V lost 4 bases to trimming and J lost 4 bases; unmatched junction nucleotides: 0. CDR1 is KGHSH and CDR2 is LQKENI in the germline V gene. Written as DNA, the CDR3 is TGTGCCAGCTCACGGACAGGGTACGAGCAGTACTTC. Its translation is CASSRTGYEQYF.

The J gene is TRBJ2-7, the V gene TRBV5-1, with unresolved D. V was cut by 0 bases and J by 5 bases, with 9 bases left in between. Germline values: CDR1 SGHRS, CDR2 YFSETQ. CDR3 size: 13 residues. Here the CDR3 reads CASSLGIVDEQYF. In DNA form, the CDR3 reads TGCGCCAGCAGCTTGGGGATTGTGGACGAGCAGTACTTC. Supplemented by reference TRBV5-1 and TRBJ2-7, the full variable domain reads KAGVTQTPRYLIKTRGQQVTLSCSPISGHRSVSWYQQTPGQGLQFLFEYFSETQRNKGNFPGRFSGRQFSNSRSEMNVSTLELGDSALYLCASSLGIVDEQYFGPGTRLTVT.

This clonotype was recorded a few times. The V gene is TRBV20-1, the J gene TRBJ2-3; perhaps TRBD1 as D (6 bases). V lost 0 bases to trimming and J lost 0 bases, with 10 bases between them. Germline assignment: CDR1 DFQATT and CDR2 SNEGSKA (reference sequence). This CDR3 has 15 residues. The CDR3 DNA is TGCAGTGCTAGAGATTTCCAGGGGAGCACAGATACGCAGTATTTT. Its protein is CSARDFQGSTDTQYF.

As DNA, the CDR3 is TGTGCCAGCAGCTTCTCCGGGACCGGGGAGCTGTTTTTT. Protein: CASSFSGTGELFF. This rearrangement joins TRBV7-2 to TRBJ2-2, with unresolved D. Trimming shortened V by 3 bases and J by 5 bases, and 7 bases separated the two germline ends. Germline CDR1 and CDR2: SGHTA and FQGNSA. CDR3 size: 13 residues. Full variable domain (outside the CDR3, taken from reference TRBV7-2 and TRBJ2-2): GAGVSQSPSNKVTEKGKDVELRCDPISGHTALYWYRQSLGQGLEFLIYFQGNSAPDKSGLPSDRFSAERTGGSVSTLTIQRTQQEDSAVYLCASSFSGTGELFFGEGSRLTVL.

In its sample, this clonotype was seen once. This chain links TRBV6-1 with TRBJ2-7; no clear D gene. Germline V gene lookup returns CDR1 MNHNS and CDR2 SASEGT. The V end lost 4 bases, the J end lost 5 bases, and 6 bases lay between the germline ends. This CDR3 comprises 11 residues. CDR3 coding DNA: TGTGCCAGCAGTGGACAACACGAGCAGTACTTC. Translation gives CASSGQHEQYF.

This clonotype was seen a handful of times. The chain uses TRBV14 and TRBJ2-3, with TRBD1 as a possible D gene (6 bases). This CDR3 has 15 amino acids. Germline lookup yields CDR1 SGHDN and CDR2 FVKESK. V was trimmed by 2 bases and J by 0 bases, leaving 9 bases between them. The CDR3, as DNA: TGTGCCAGCAGCCAACCGGGACATAGCACAGATACGCAGTATTTT. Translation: CASSQPGHSTDTQYF.

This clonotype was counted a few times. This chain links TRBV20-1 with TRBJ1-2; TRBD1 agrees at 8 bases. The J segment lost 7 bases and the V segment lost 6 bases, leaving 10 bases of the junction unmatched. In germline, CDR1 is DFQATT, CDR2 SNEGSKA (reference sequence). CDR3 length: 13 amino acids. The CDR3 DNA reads TGCAGTGCGGACAGGGTCGGTTCACCTGGCTACACCTTC. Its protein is CSADRVGSPGYTF.

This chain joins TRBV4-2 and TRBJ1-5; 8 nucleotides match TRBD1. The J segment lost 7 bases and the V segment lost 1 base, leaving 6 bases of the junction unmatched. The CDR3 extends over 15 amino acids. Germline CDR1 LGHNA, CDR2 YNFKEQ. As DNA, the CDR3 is TGTGCCAGCAGCCAAGTCGGACAGGGACCCCAGCCCCAGCATTTT. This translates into CASSQVGQGPQPQHF.

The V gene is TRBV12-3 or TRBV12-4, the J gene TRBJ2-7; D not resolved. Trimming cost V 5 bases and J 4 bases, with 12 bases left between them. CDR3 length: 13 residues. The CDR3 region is CASSAKIDYEQYF. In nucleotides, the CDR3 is TGTGCCAGCAGTGCTAAAATTGATTACGAGCAGTACTTC.

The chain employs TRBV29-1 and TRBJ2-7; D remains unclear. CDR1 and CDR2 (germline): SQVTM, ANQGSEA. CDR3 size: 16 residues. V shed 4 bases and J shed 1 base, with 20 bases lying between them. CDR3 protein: CSVVLTVIPLSYEQYF. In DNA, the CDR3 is TGCAGCGTTGTCCTCACAGTCATCCCACTTTCCTACGAGCAGTACTTC.

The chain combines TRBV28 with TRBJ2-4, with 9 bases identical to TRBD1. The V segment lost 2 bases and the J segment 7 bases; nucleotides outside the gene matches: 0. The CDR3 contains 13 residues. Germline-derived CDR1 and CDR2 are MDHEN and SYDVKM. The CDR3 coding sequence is TGTGCCAGCAGTTTAGGGACAGGGAACATTCAGTACTTC. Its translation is CASSLGTGNIQYF. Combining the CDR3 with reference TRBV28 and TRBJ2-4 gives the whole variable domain DVKVTQSSRYLVKRTGEKVFLECVQDMDHENMFWYRQDPGLGLRLIYFSYDVKMKEKGDIPEGYSVSREKKERFSLILESASTNQTSMYLCASSLGTGNIQYFGAGTRLSVL.

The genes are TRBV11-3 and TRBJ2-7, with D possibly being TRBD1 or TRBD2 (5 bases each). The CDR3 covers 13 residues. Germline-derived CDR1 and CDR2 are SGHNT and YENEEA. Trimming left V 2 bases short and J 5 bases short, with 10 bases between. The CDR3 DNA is TGTGCCAGCAGCTTATTAAGGGACGACGAGCAGTACTTC. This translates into CASSLLRDDEQYF.